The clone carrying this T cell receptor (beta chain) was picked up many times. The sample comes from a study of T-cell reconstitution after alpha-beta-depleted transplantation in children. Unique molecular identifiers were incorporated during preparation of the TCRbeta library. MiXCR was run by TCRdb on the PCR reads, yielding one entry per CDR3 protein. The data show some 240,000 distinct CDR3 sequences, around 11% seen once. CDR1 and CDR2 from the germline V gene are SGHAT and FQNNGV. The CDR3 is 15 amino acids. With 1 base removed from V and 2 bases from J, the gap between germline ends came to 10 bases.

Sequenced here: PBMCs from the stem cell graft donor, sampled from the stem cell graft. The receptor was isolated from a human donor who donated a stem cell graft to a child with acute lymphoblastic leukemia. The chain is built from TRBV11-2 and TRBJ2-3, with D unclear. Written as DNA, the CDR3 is TGTGCCAGCAGCTTAGGGGTTGACCTCACAGATACGCAGTATTTT. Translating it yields CASSLGVDLTDTQYF.